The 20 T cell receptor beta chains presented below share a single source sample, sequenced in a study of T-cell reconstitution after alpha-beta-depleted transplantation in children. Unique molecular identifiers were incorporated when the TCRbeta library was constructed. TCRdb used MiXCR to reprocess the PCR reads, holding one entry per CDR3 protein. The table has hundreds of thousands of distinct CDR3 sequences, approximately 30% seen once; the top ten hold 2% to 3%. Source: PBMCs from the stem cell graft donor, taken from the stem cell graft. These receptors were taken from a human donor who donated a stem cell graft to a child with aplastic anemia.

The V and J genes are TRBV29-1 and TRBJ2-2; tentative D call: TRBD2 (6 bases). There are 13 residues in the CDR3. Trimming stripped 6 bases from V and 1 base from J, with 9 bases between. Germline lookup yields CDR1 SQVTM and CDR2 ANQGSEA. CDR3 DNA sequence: TGCAGCGTACCAGCGGGGAACACCGGGGAGCTGTTTTTT. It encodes CSVPAGNTGELFF.

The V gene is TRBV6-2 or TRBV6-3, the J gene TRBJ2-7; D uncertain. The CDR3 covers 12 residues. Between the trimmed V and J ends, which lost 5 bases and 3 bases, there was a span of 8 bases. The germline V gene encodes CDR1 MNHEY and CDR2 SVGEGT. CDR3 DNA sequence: TGTGCCAGCAGTCAGGTTAGCTACGAGCAGTACGTC. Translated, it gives CASSQVSYEQYV.

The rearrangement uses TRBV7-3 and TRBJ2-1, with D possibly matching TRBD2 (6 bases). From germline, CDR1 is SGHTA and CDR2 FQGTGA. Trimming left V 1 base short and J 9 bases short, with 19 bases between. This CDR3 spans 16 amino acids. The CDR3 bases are TGTGCCAGCAGCTTAAGGGTTACTAGCAATGGTGGTGAGCAGTTCTTC. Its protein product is CASSLRVTSNGGEQFF.

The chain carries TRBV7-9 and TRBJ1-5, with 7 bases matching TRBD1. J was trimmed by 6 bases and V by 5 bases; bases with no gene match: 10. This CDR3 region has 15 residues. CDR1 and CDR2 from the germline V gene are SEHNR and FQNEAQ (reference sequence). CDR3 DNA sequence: TGTGCCAGCAGCGCCACAGGGGCAGGGATTCAGCCCCAGCATTTT. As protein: CASSATGAGIQPQHF.

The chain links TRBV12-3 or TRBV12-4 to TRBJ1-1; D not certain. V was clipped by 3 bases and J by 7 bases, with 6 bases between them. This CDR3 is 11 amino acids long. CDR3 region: CASSLWNEAFF. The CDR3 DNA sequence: TGTGCCAGCAGTTTGTGGAATGAAGCTTTCTTT.

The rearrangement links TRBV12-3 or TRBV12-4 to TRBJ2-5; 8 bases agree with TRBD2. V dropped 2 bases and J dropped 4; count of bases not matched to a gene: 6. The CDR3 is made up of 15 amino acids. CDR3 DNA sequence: TGTGCCAGCAGTTTACTGAGCGGGAGTCGAGAGACCCAGTACTTC. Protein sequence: CASSLLSGSRETQYF.

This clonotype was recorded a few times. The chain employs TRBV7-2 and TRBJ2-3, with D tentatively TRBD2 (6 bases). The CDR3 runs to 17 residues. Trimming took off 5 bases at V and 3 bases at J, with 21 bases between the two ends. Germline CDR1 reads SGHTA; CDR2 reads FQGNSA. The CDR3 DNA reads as TGTGCCAGCAGCCCCCGCTTAGGCGAGGGAGGTACAGATACGCAGTATTTT. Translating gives CASSPRLGEGGTDTQYF.

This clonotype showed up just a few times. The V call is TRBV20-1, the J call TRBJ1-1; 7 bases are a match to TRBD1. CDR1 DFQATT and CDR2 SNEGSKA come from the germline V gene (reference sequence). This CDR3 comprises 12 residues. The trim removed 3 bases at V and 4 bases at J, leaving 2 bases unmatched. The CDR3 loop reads CSARYRGTEAFF. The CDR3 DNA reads TGCAGTGCTAGGTACAGGGGCACTGAAGCTTTCTTT.

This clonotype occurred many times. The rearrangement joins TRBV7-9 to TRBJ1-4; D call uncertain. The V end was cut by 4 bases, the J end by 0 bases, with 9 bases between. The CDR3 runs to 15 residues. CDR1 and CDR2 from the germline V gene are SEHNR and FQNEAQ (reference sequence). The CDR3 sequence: CASSSVMATNEKLFF. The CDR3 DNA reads TGTGCCAGCAGCTCGGTTATGGCAACTAATGAAAAACTGTTTTTT.

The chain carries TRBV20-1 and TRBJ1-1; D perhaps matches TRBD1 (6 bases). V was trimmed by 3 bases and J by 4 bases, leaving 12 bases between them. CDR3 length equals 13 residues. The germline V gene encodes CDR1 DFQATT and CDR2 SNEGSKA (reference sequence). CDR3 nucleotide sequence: TGCAGTGCTAGTCGGGGGGCTCCCACTGAAGCTTTCTTT. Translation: CSASRGAPTEAFF.

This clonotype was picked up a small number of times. The CDR3 DNA reads as TGCAGTGCCGCGCGAGGGGACTCCTACAATGAGCAGTTCTTC. It translates to CSAARGDSYNEQFF. V gene TRBV20-1 combines with J gene TRBJ2-1; D is tentatively TRBD1 or TRBD2 (5 bases each). The CDR3 has 14 residues. Trimming cost V 6 bases and J 0 bases, with 12 bases left between them. Looked up from germline, CDR1 is DFQATT and CDR2 is SNEGSKA (reference sequence).

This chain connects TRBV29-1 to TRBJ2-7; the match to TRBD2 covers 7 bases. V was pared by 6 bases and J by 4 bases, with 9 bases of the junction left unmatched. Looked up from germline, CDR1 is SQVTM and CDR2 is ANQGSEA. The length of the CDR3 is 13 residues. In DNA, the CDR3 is TGCAGCGTCGATGGGGTAGCGGGTTACGAGCAGTACTTC. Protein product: CSVDGVAGYEQYF.

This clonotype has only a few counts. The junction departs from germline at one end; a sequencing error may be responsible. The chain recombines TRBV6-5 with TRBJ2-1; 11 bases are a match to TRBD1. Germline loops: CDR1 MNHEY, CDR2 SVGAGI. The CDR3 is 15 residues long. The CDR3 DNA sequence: TGTGCCAGCAGTTACTCGTGGACAGGGGGCAATAAGCAGTTCTTC. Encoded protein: CASSYSWTGGNKQFF.

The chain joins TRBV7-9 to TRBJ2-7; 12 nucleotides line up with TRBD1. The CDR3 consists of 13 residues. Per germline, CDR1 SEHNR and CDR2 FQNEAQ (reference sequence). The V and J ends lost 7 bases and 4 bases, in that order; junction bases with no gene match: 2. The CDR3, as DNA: TGTGCCAGCATGGGACAGGGGGCTTACGAGCAGTACGTC. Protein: CASMGQGAYEQYV.

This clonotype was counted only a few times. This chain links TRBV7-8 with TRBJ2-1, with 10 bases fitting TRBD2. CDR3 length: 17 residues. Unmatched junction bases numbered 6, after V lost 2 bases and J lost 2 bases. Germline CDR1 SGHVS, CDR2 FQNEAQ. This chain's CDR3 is CASSLMSSGSPYNEQFF. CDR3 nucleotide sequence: TGTGCCAGCAGCTTAATGTCTAGCGGGAGTCCCTACAATGAGCAGTTCTTC.

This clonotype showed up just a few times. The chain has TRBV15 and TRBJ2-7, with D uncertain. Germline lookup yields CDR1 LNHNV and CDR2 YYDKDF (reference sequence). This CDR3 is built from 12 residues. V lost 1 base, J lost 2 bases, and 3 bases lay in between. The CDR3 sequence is CATSRGTYEQYF. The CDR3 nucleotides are TGTGCCACCAGCAGAGGTACCTACGAGCAGTACTTC.

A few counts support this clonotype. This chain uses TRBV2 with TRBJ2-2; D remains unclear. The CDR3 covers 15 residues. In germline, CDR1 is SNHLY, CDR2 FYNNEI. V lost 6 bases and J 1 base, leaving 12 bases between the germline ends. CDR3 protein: CASRAWTLNTGELFF. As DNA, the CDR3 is TGTGCCAGCAGGGCCTGGACCCTGAACACCGGGGAGCTGTTTTTT.

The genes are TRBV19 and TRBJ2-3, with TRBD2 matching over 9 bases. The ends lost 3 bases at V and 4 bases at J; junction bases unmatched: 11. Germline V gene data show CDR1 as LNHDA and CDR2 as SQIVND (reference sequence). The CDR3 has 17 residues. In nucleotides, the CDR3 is TGTGCCAGTAGTATGGGGGGAAGTAGCGGGAGAGCAGATACGCAGTATTTT. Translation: CASSMGGSSGRADTQYF.

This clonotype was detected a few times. CDR3: CSAMTGRAARDTQYF. As DNA, the CDR3 is TGCAGTGCCATGACGGGGCGTGCAGCTAGAGATACGCAGTATTTT. The chain links TRBV20-1 to TRBJ2-3; D tentatively reads TRBD1 or TRBD2 (5 bases each). The CDR3 is made up of 15 amino acids. CDR1 and CDR2 (germline): DFQATT, SNEGSKA (reference sequence). Trimming took off 6 bases at V and 5 bases at J, with 21 bases between the two ends.

The DNA for the CDR3 is TGTGCCTGGAGTGGGACTAGCGGATTCCTAGCCAAAAACATTCAGTACTTC. It codes for CAWSGTSGFLAKNIQYF. The chain carries TRBV30 and TRBJ2-4; the match to TRBD2 covers 10 bases. The CDR3 extends over 17 amino acids. V dropped 1 base and J dropped 0; count of bases not matched to a gene: 6. Germline V gives CDR1 GTSNPN, CDR2 SVGIG (reference sequence).